What follows are 31 T cell receptor beta chains derived from one specimen sequenced in a study of a mutant IDH1 vaccine in newly diagnosed glioma. The time point is: week 11, during vaccination. The investigators gave 300 ug of mutant IDH1 20-mer peptide in each vaccine dose, together with topical imiquimod. TCRdb's copy holds only in-frame clones and misses some; the assay was immunoSEQ multiplex PCR. The sample includes under 55,000 clones, 90% to 95% seen only once; the top ten take 2% to 2.5%. No antigens are known for them. Sample: PBMCs, taken from a glioma patient whose treatment included an IDH1 peptide vaccine. All receptors derive from a man aged 50-59 years with glioma.

The rearrangement uses TRBV5-1 and TRBJ1-2; 10 nucleotides line up with TRBD1. Germline trimming cut 4 bases from V and 4 bases from J; bases unmatched to any gene: 7. CDR3 size: 15 residues. Germline V CDR1 and CDR2: SGHRS, YFSETQ. CDR3 sequence reads: CASSEGTGVGYGYTF. In nucleotides, the CDR3 is TGCGCCAGCAGCGAAGGGACAGGGGTCGGCTATGGCTACACCTTC.

The gene calls are TRBV5-6 and TRBJ1-1; 8 bases fit TRBD1. V shed 6 bases and J 6 bases; nucleotides not matched to a gene: 10. CDR3 length: 14 amino acids. Germline V gene lookup returns CDR1 SGHDT and CDR2 YYEEEE. The CDR3 is CASTKTGAGAEAFF. CDR3 coding DNA: TGTGCCAGCACCAAGACAGGGGCGGGGGCTGAAGCTTTCTTT.

As for this clone: A junction end diverges from the germline sequence, so it may reflect a read error. The chain combines TRBV7-7 with TRBJ2-3; 10 bases match TRBD1. There are 17 residues in the CDR3. Germline V CDR1 and CDR2: SSHAT, FNYEAQ (reference sequence). CDR3 coding DNA: TGTGCTAGCAGCCTGGGGACAGGGGAACGTGGTACAGATACGCAGTATTTT. It codes for CASSLGTGERGTDTQYF.

The rearrangement uses TRBV4-1 and TRBJ2-1; 10 nucleotides agree with TRBD2. The V and J ends lost 4 bases and 0 bases, in that order; junction bases with no gene match: 3. From germline, CDR1 is MGHRA and CDR2 YSYEKL. This CDR3 is 16 amino acids long. The CDR3: CASSLLAGASYNEQFF. The CDR3 DNA reads as TGCGCCAGCAGCCTCCTAGCGGGAGCCTCCTACAATGAGCAGTTCTTC.

The gene calls are TRBV7-9 and TRBJ2-1; TRBD2 might be the D (6 bases). The V and J ends lost 5 bases and 5 bases respectively, with 16 bases between them. This CDR3 is 15 amino acids long. In germline, CDR1 is SEHNR, CDR2 FQNEAQ (reference sequence). The CDR3 DNA reads TGTGCCAGCAGCACTGGGTCGGGGGAAGACAATGAGCAGTTCTTC. Its protein product is CASSTGSGEDNEQFF.

This clone has more than one count but fewer than ten. The V and J genes are TRBV30 and TRBJ1-5; no clear D. In germline, CDR1 is GTSNPN, CDR2 SVGIG (reference sequence). The CDR3 contains 13 residues. CDR3 DNA sequence: TGTGCATTTACCGCACAGAAAAATCAGCCCCAGCATTTT. This sequence encodes CAFTAQKNQPQHF.

The table lists this clone with a count of one. The chain couples TRBV7-9 to TRBJ2-1; TRBD2 matches at 9 bases. The CDR3 spans 17 residues. In germline, CDR1 is SEHNR, CDR2 FQNEAQ (reference sequence). With 5 bases clipped from V and 0 bases from J, the junction kept 8 bases outside the gene matches. The CDR3 reads CASSPISGGSSYNEQFF. The CDR3 bases are TGTGCCAGCAGCCCCATTAGCGGGGGAAGCTCCTACAATGAGCAGTTCTTC.

This chain connects TRBV28 to TRBJ1-1; 7 positions match TRBD1. Germline values: CDR1 MDHEN, CDR2 SYDVKM. The CDR3 contains 14 residues. V lost 5 bases to trimming and J lost 0 bases; unmatched junction nucleotides: 3. CDR3: CASSVDRMNTEAFF. The DNA of the CDR3 is TGTGCCAGCAGTGTGGACAGGATGAACACTGAAGCTTTCTTT.

This chain joins TRBV19 and TRBJ1-2; perhaps TRBD1 as D (5 bases). Trimming took 3 bases from V and 1 from J, leaving 18 bases between them. Germline V gives CDR1 LNHDA, CDR2 SQIVND (reference sequence). The CDR3 length is 17 residues. For the CDR3, the DNA is TGTGCCAGTAGTATTCGCCAGAGACAGACTGATAACTATGGCTACACCTTC. It encodes CASSIRQRQTDNYGYTF.

The chain couples TRBV29-1 to TRBJ2-1; 7 bases fit TRBD2. The CDR3 is made up of 12 amino acids. CDR1 and CDR2 (germline): SQVTM, ANQGSEA. V shed 7 bases, J shed 6 bases, and the junction held 6 bases outside the gene matches. CDR3 region: CSGERGTNEQFF. CDR3 DNA sequence: TGCAGCGGAGAGCGGGGAACCAATGAGCAGTTCTTC.

This clone has only a few counts. CDR3 region: CSVEATRFNEQFF. The DNA for the CDR3 is TGCAGCGTTGAAGCTACCAGGTTCAATGAGCAGTTCTTC. The chain recombines TRBV29-1 with TRBJ2-1; D is unresolved. Germline-derived CDR1 and CDR2 are SQVTM and ANQGSEA. This CDR3 spans 13 amino acids. V was pared by 1 base and J by 6 bases, with 10 bases between.

V usage is TRBV7-8 and J usage is TRBJ1-2; D gene unclear. Trimming left V 1 base short and J 7 bases short, with 10 bases between. In germline, CDR1 is SGHVS, CDR2 FQNEAQ. The CDR3 length is 13 residues. CDR3 nucleotides: TGTGCCAGCAGCTTAGGGGATTTGGGTGGCTACACCTTC. Protein product: CASSLGDLGGYTF.

This sequence joins TRBV7-9 and TRBJ1-5; D not certain. Per the germline V gene, CDR1 is SEHNR and CDR2 is FQNEAQ (reference sequence). This CDR3 is built from 13 residues. V gave up 1 base and J gave up 3 bases, with 4 bases separating them. CDR3 bases: TGTGCCAGCAGCTTAGTAGCCAATCAGCCCCAGCATTTT. Residues: CASSLVANQPQHF.

The chain recombines TRBV2 with TRBJ1-1; D not certain. The CDR3 is 15 residues long. The ends were cut back, 0 bases at V and 1 base at J, with 9 bases in the middle. In germline, CDR1 is SNHLY, CDR2 FYNNEI. The CDR3 loop reads CASSEALLGNTEAFF. The CDR3, as DNA: TGTGCCAGCAGTGAAGCGCTTCTAGGGAACACTGAAGCTTTCTTT.

Points on this clone: One end of the junction is discordant with germline, which a read error may explain. The chain recombines TRBV5-6 with TRBJ1-1; 9 nucleotides line up with TRBD1. Germline CDR1 is SGHDT and CDR2 is YYEEEE. The CDR3 loop spans 12 amino acids. The CDR3 coding sequence is TGTGCCAGCAGCGCCCAACAGGGGGCGGGAATCTTT. Translated, it gives CASSAQQGAGIF.

This sequence joins TRBV4-2 and TRBJ2-7, with TRBD2 identical over 8 bases. Germline CDR1 LGHNA, CDR2 YNFKEQ. The CDR3 loop spans 12 amino acids. After removal of 4 bases from V and 7 bases from J, the junction contained 3 bases not matched to a gene. The CDR3 DNA is TGTGCCAGCAGCCCTACGGGGGGGGAGCAGTACTTC. This gives the protein CASSPTGGEQYF.

The CDR3 sequence is CASSQGAQGNTIYF. In DNA form, the CDR3 reads TGTGCCAGCAGCCAGGGGGCGCAAGGAAACACCATATATTTT. The genes are TRBV6-5 and TRBJ1-3; TRBD1 agrees at 8 bases. Germline trimming cut 6 bases from V and 4 bases from J; bases unmatched to any gene: 5. In germline, CDR1 is MNHEY, CDR2 SVGAGI. The length of the CDR3 is 14 residues.

In this sample, this clone turned up a few times. This chain joins TRBV5-6 and TRBJ1-2; TRBD1 might be the D (5 bases). Between the trimmed V and J ends, which lost 6 bases and 3 bases, there was a span of 21 bases. The CDR3 consists of 16 residues. In germline, CDR1 is SGHDT, CDR2 YYEEEE. In nucleotides, the CDR3 is TGTGCCAGCACTACCTTGTCTGGGACCTACGACTATGGCTACACCTTC. This codes for CASTTLSGTYDYGYTF.

The chain recombines TRBV7-9 with TRBJ1-1; D perhaps matches TRBD1 (6 bases). Germline lookup yields CDR1 SEHNR and CDR2 FQNEAQ (reference sequence). V shed 1 base and J shed 1 base, with 19 bases lying between them. The CDR3 loop spans 18 amino acids. CDR3 sequence: CASSLEALGGRRNTEAFF. The CDR3 nucleotides are TGTGCCAGCAGCTTAGAGGCCCTCGGGGGGCGCAGGAACACTGAAGCTTTCTTT. Using reference TRBV7-9 and TRBJ1-1 for the parts outside the CDR3, the full variable domain is DTGVSQNPRHKITKRGQNVTFRCDPISEHNRLYWYRQTLGQGPEFLTYFQNEAQLEKSRLLSDRFSAERPKGSFSTLEIQRTEQGDSAMYLCASSLEALGGRRNTEAFFGQGTRLTVV.

The rearrangement links TRBV27 to TRBJ1-3; D is unclear. CDR3 length: 15 amino acids. Germline CDR1 and CDR2: MNHEY and SMNVEV (reference sequence). V lost 5 bases and J 0 bases, leaving 11 bases between the germline ends. The DNA for the CDR3 is TGTGCCAGCAGTCCAACCTGGGGCTCTGGAAACACCATATATTTT. Its translation is CASSPTWGSGNTIYF.

The chain has TRBV30 and TRBJ2-5; D might be TRBD2 (7 bases). The DNA matches TRBJ2-7 better at its end, which makes the J call doubtful. Germline V lookup: CDR1 GTSNPN, CDR2 SVGIG (reference sequence). The CDR3 length is 13 residues. The CDR3 loop reads CAWNGGPLDEQYF. In DNA, the CDR3 is TGTGCCTGGAACGGGGGGCCCTTAGACGAGCAGTACTTC.

J is TRBJ2-7 and V is TRBV4-1, with 8 positions matching TRBD1. This CDR3 is built from 16 residues. Germline CDR1 reads MGHRA; CDR2 reads YSYEKL. Trimming cost V 3 bases and J 3 bases; bases outside gene matches: 10. The CDR3 region is CASSQEPGQDFYEQYF. In nucleotides, the CDR3 is TGCGCCAGCAGCCAGGAACCGGGACAGGACTTCTACGAGCAGTACTTC.

The J gene is TRBJ2-1, the V gene TRBV6-1; TRBD1 might be the D (6 bases). This CDR3 region has 14 residues. Trimming pared 7 bases from V and 3 bases from J, leaving 13 bases between. CDR1 is MNHNS and CDR2 is SASEGT in the germline V gene. This CDR3 is CASTKGQNYNEQFF. The CDR3, as DNA: TGTGCCAGCACCAAAGGACAGAACTACAATGAGCAGTTCTTC.

This chain joins TRBV4-1 and TRBJ1-5; unclear D gene. Trimming stripped 0 bases from V and 0 bases from J, with 18 bases between. CDR1 MGHRA and CDR2 YSYEKL come from the germline V gene. The CDR3 is 19 amino acids. CDR3 in DNA: TGCGCCAGCAGCCAAGAGCTGAGGCAGGTTGATTATAGCAATCAGCCCCAGCATTTT. Its translation is CASSQELRQVDYSNQPQHF.

J is TRBJ2-2 and V is TRBV7-6, with 8 positions matching TRBD2. Per germline, CDR1 SGHVS and CDR2 FNYEAQ. CDR3 length: 13 amino acids. With 7 bases clipped from V and 7 bases from J, the junction kept 5 bases outside the gene matches. The CDR3 is CASNPREGGELFF. CDR3 DNA sequence: TGTGCCAGCAACCCCCGGGAGGGCGGGGAGCTGTTTTTT.

CDR3 bases: TGTGCCTGGAAAGAGGGAAATGCGGGAAACACCATATATTTT. Residues: CAWKEGNAGNTIYF. The chain recombines TRBV30 with TRBJ1-3, with D hard to call. With 4 bases removed from V and 4 bases from J, the gap between germline ends came to 14 bases. The CDR3 runs 14 residues. The germline CDR1 and CDR2 sequences are GTSNPN and SVGIG (reference sequence).

J is TRBJ1-2 and V is TRBV5-5, with D perhaps TRBD1 (5 bases). The CDR3 sequence is 14 residues long. V dropped 0 bases and J dropped 9 bases, with 15 bases sitting between them. Germline V gene lookup returns CDR1 SGHKS and CDR2 YYEKEE (reference sequence). The chain's CDR3 is CASSLVGRDTSYTF. The DNA for the CDR3 is TGTGCCAGCAGCTTGGTGGGCAGGGATACGAGCTACACCTTC.

Notes on this clone: This sample includes further DNA sequences coding for the same CDR3. The chain recombines TRBV5-1 with TRBJ2-7, with D maybe TRBD2 (6 bases). This CDR3 spans 15 amino acids. Trimming pared 0 bases from V and 1 base from J, leaving 11 bases between. Germline CDR1 reads SGHRS; CDR2 reads YFSETQ. DNA for the CDR3: TGCGCCAGCAGCTTGGTTGGTAGCGGTTCCTACGAGCAGTACTTC. Translation gives CASSLVGSGSYEQYF.

V and J are TRBV28 and TRBJ2-5; D is possibly TRBD1 or TRBD2 (5 bases each). The germline CDR1 and CDR2 sequences are MDHEN and SYDVKM. The CDR3 covers 15 residues. V lost 6 bases and J lost 5, with 19 bases in between. In DNA form, the CDR3 reads TGTGCCAGCAGCCCGGGGTCAGGGTCCCGGGAGACCCAGTACTTC. This encodes CASSPGSGSRETQYF.

The rearrangement uses TRBV27 and TRBJ2-5; TRBD2 agrees at 14 bases. The CDR3 totals 15 residues. In germline, CDR1 is MNHEY, CDR2 SMNVEV (reference sequence). The junction had 5 bases not matched to a gene; V was cut back by 6 bases and J by 5 bases. For the CDR3, the DNA is TGTGCCAGCAGGAGGACTAGCGGGGGGTTCGAGACCCAGTACTTC. It codes for CASRRTSGGFETQYF.

The CDR3 reads CASSVGHYNEQFF. The CDR3 coding sequence is TGTGCCAGCAGCGTAGGTCATTACAATGAGCAGTTCTTC. The chain employs TRBV9 and TRBJ2-1; D ambiguous. Trimming took 0 bases from V and 4 from J, leaving 5 bases between them. The CDR3 runs 13 residues. The germline gives CDR1 SGDLS, CDR2 YYNGEE.